This passage covers 9 T cell receptor beta chains from one sample sequenced in a study of T cell repertoires in cytomegalovirus infection. TCRdb re-derived calls from the reads in MiXCR, one entry per CDR3 protein. The sample lists 680,000 or so distinct CDR3 sequences, around 31% seen once, with about 20% in the top ten. Antigen specificity for these receptors is unknown. The sample was cultured PBMCs, taken from culture after CMV antigen stimulation. These receptors were taken from a human donor in good health (CMV status not recorded). Some clones in this sample may be carry-over from other donors' samples.

The chain employs TRBV6-1 and TRBJ2-3; maybe TRBD2 (6 bases). CDR3 size: 15 residues. CDR1 MNHNS and CDR2 SASEGT come from the germline V gene. Trimming removed 11 bases at V and 0 bases at J, with 18 bases between. DNA of the CDR3: TGTGCCGGGGGGAGCACCTTAACGAGCACAGATACGCAGTATTTT. Protein: CAGGSTLTSTDTQYF.

The rearrangement joins TRBV20-1 to TRBJ2-7, with 10 bases matching TRBD2. Germline loops: CDR1 DFQATT, CDR2 SNEGSKA (reference sequence). This CDR3 is built from 16 residues. V lost 2 bases to trimming and J lost 6 bases; unmatched junction nucleotides: 13. The CDR3 loop is CSARNYRASGSSEQYF. Written as DNA, the CDR3 is TGCAGTGCTAGAAATTATAGGGCTAGCGGGAGTTCCGAGCAGTACTTC.

This clonotype turned up a few times. V usage is TRBV27 and J usage is TRBJ2-1; no firm D call. V lost 0 bases and J lost 9, with 6 bases in between. There are 12 residues in the CDR3. Germline V gene data show CDR1 as MNHEY and CDR2 as SMNVEV (reference sequence). The CDR3 loop is CASSLSGIEQFF. The DNA of the CDR3 is TGTGCCAGCAGTTTATCAGGGATTGAGCAGTTCTTC.

This chain joins TRBV2 and TRBJ2-3; D is possibly TRBD1 or TRBD2 (5 bases each). This CDR3 spans 12 amino acids. CDR1 and CDR2 from the germline V gene are SNHLY and FYNNEI. The V and J ends lost 8 bases and 10 bases respectively, with 16 bases between them. The CDR3 sequence is CASQMGDRPQYF. The CDR3 DNA reads TGTGCCAGCCAAATGGGGGACCGGCCGCAGTATTTT.

This chain connects TRBV19 to TRBJ1-2, with 7 bases aligning to TRBD1. This CDR3 has 15 residues. Trimming removed 6 bases from V and 1 base from J; junction bases left unmatched: 8. Germline-derived CDR1 and CDR2 are LNHDA and SQIVND (reference sequence). The CDR3 DNA reads TGTGCCAGTAGAGAGACAGGGCTTGGTAACTATGGCTACACCTTC. Amino acids: CASRETGLGNYGYTF.

Many counts were recorded for this clonotype. The chain has TRBV7-2 and TRBJ2-3; D gene uncertain. The germline V gene has CDR1 SGHTA and CDR2 FQGNSA. Trimming stripped 5 bases from V and 5 bases from J, with 11 bases between. The CDR3 contains 13 residues. CDR3 coding DNA: TGTGCCAGCAGCGATGGATGGTTAGATACGCAGTATTTT. This encodes CASSDGWLDTQYF.

At least ten counts were recorded for this clonotype. Written as DNA, the CDR3 is TGTGCCAGCAGCCGACAGTATACGCAGTATTTT. Translating it yields CASSRQYTQYF. The chain recombines TRBV7-2 with TRBJ2-3, with D perhaps TRBD1 (5 bases). V lost 5 bases and J 7 bases, leaving 7 bases between the germline ends. Germline CDR1 and CDR2: SGHTA and FQGNSA. The CDR3 is 11 amino acids.

The CDR3 sequence is CASSFRPGTGELFF. As DNA, the CDR3 is TGTGCCAGCAGCTTTCGCCCTGGCACCGGGGAGCTGTTTTTT. The V call is TRBV7-3, the J call TRBJ2-2; D is uncertain. V was clipped by 3 bases and J by 4 bases, with 9 bases between them. Germline-derived CDR1 and CDR2 are SGHTA and FQGTGA. CDR3 length equals 14 residues.

This sequence joins TRBV20-1 and TRBJ2-3; D is uncertain. The CDR3 is 16 amino acids. CDR1 is DFQATT and CDR2 is SNEGSKA in the germline V gene (reference sequence). V lost 1 base and J 0 bases, leaving 14 bases between the germline ends. The chain's CDR3 is CSARGVTVTSTDTQYF. CDR3 in DNA: TGCAGTGCTAGAGGAGTCACAGTGACTAGCACAGATACGCAGTATTTT.